The 14 T cell receptor beta chains below come from one sample, sequenced in a study of neurological immune-mediated disorders. As for time point: longitudinal time-point 3. TCRdb ran MiXCR on the 5' RACE reads and lists one entry per CDR3 protein. The table has approximately 84,000 distinct CDR3 sequences, about 4.3% seen once. What was sequenced was PBMCs. The receptors here all came from a woman in her sixties or seventies with multiple sclerosis.

This clonotype was observed at least ten times. V gene TRBV5-1 combines with J gene TRBJ2-1; D may be TRBD1 or TRBD2 (6 bases each). Germline CDR1 SGHRS, CDR2 YFSETQ. The CDR3 extends over 16 amino acids. V lost 0 bases, J lost 2 bases, and 12 bases lay in between. This CDR3 is CASSLGGALPYNEQFF. CDR3 nucleotide sequence: TGCGCCAGCAGCTTGGGGGGGGCTCTTCCCTACAATGAGCAGTTCTTC.

In this sample, this clonotype turned up many times. This sequence joins TRBV7-9 and TRBJ2-2, with TRBD2 identical over 9 bases. CDR1 and CDR2 (germline): SEHNR, FQNEAQ (reference sequence). V shed 5 bases and J 4 bases; nucleotides not matched to a gene: 8. There are 16 residues in the CDR3. CDR3 sequence (DNA): TGTGCCAGCAGCACCGCCCGTAGCGGGAGCACCGGGGAGCTGTTTTTT. It translates to CASSTARSGSTGELFF.

In regard to this clonotype: This clone may be a read error of a much larger clone one base away. V gene TRBV5-4 combines with J gene TRBJ2-3; a weak D match, TRBD2 (6 bases). From germline, CDR1 is SGHNT and CDR2 YYREEE (reference sequence). The CDR3 length is 14 residues. The CDR3 region has the DNA TGTGCCATCAGCTCTGGGGACTTCACAGATACGCAGTATTTT. It specifies CAISSGDFTDTQYF.

The sample holds many counts of this clonotype. The chain employs TRBV10-3 and TRBJ2-7; 7 bases line up with TRBD2. The CDR3 covers 12 residues. CDR1 is ENHRY, CDR2 SYGVKD, per germline. The J segment lost 3 bases and the V segment lost 9 bases, leaving 5 bases of the junction unmatched. DNA for the CDR3: TGTGCCATGGGAGCGGGGAACTACGAGCAGTACTTC. Translation gives CAMGAGNYEQYF.

In this sample, this clonotype turned up many times. This chain joins TRBV5-1 and TRBJ1-4; 10 positions match TRBD1. Germline CDR1 and CDR2: SGHRS and YFSETQ. This CDR3 comprises 18 residues. V lost 0 bases and J lost 4; bases outside the gene matches: 9. CDR3 nucleotides: TGCGCCAGCAGCTTGGGCCCCGACAGGGGGCTTGGTAATGAAAAACTGTTTTTT. Translated: CASSLGPDRGLGNEKLFF.

There are many counts of this clonotype. The CDR3 DNA reads TGTGCCAGCAGTGAAGCCCCGGGACCGGAGTGGGGGAACACTGAAGCTTTCTTT. It codes for CASSEAPGPEWGNTEAFF. This chain uses TRBV2 with TRBJ1-1; D is perhaps TRBD1 (5 bases). V dropped 0 bases and J dropped 1 base, with 18 bases sitting between them. The CDR3 is 18 residues long. Germline CDR1 reads SNHLY; CDR2 reads FYNNEI.

This clonotype was detected ten times or more. J is TRBJ2-7 and V is TRBV7-9; TRBD2 agrees at 10 bases. Trimming took 2 bases from V and 2 from J; bases not matched to a gene: 3. The CDR3 runs to 15 residues. Germline assignment: CDR1 SEHNR and CDR2 FQNEAQ (reference sequence). CDR3 in DNA: TGTGCCAGCAGCTTAATAGCGGGGGGCCCCTACGAGCAGTACTTC. Residues: CASSLIAGGPYEQYF.

At least ten counts were recorded for this clonotype. This sequence joins TRBV11-2 and TRBJ2-1, with D perhaps being TRBD1 or TRBD2 (5 bases each). The V and J ends lost 5 bases and 4 bases respectively, with 15 bases between them. This CDR3 region has 15 residues. The germline gives CDR1 SGHAT, CDR2 FQNNGV. The CDR3 here is CASSRSLGAYNEQFF. Written as DNA, the CDR3 is TGTGCCAGCAGCCGTTCGCTCGGGGCTTACAATGAGCAGTTCTTC.

This clonotype has at least ten counts. The chain links TRBV18 to TRBJ2-7; 7 nucleotides match TRBD2. Germline CDR1 reads KGHSH; CDR2 reads LQKENI. The CDR3 length is 12 residues. V trimming: 0 bases; J trimming: 11 bases; junction bases outside the gene matches: 4. CDR3 DNA sequence: TGTGCCAGCTCACCACCGGGAGGGGCAGAGTACTTC. It specifies CASSPPGGAEYF.

This clonotype was seen repeatedly, ten times or more. The chain joins TRBV5-1 to TRBJ1-1; 7 nucleotides line up with TRBD1. CDR3 length: 11 amino acids. J lost 11 bases, V lost 5 bases, and 6 bases had no gene match. Germline-derived CDR1 and CDR2 are SGHRS and YFSETQ. CDR3 sequence: CASSSGQFAFF. Written as DNA, the CDR3 is TGCGCCAGCAGTTCGGGACAGTTTGCTTTCTTT.

This clonotype was seen ten or more times. This chain links TRBV5-1 with TRBJ1-1; maybe TRBD1 (5 bases). The CDR3 totals 14 residues. Between the trimmed V and J ends, which lost 0 bases and 4 bases, there was a span of 10 bases. CDR1 is SGHRS, CDR2 YFSETQ, per germline. This CDR3 reads CASSLDGASTEAFF. The DNA for the CDR3 is TGCGCCAGCAGCTTGGACGGGGCTAGCACTGAAGCTTTCTTT.

This clonotype was seen ten or more times. The V call is TRBV5-1, the J call TRBJ1-4, with 7 bases aligning to TRBD1. The V gene's germline CDR1 is SGHRS and CDR2 YFSETQ. The CDR3 has 13 residues. V lost 7 bases, J lost 7 bases, and 7 bases stayed unmatched. The CDR3 spells CASFGTEGEKLFF. CDR3 DNA sequence: TGCGCCAGCTTTGGGACAGAAGGTGAAAAACTGTTTTTT.

In this sample, this clonotype turned up many times. CDR3 loop: CASSYGGGYQETQYF. The CDR3 nucleotides read TGTGCCAGCAGTTATGGCGGGGGGTACCAAGAGACCCAGTACTTC. This rearrangement joins TRBV6-5 to TRBJ2-5; 8 bases align to TRBD2. Germline-derived CDR1 and CDR2 are MNHEY and SVGAGI. With 3 bases clipped from V and 0 bases from J, the junction kept 3 bases outside the gene matches. This CDR3 region has 15 residues.

Ten or more counts support this clonotype. The chain couples TRBV6-5 to TRBJ2-5; 10 bases fit TRBD2. Unmatched junction bases numbered 6, after V lost 9 bases and J lost 5 bases. Germline V CDR1 and CDR2: MNHEY, SVGAGI. The CDR3 totals 13 residues. DNA for the CDR3: TGTGCCAGTAGCGGGGGGCCTATGGAGACCCAGTACTTC. The encoded protein is CASSGGPMETQYF.